This T cell receptor (beta chain) was observed in a study of blood T cell repertoires in COVID-19. The wider study: Samples of COVID-19 (acute and convalescent) were obtained from the United States, Italy and Spain. Sources were T cells, B-cell-depleted T cells, or PBMCs; the material itself was cDNA or gDNA.

Germline CDR1 SGHRS, CDR2 YFSETQ. V was clipped by 1 base and J by 0 bases, with 15 bases between them. The CDR3 has 17 residues. Per the authors' pipeline: The authors estimated nucleated cell counts from reference gene primer amplification. Data came from immunoSEQ multiplex PCR; TCRdb stores just in-frame clones and leaves some out. V, J and clone size are taken as reported in that table, and D and trimming were inferred from the DNA itself. The sample lists under 500,000 clones, more than 85% seen once, with 4.3% in the top ten. The TCR comes from a woman aged 25-40 years with acute or convalescent COVID-19. The sequenced material came from peripheral blood. The chain uses TRBV5-1 and TRBJ2-3, with D perhaps TRBD2 (5 bases). CDR3 region: CASSLLPGLLSTDTQYF. CDR3 sequence (DNA): TGCGCCAGCAGCTTGCTTCCGGGGTTGCTGAGCACAGATACGCAGTATTTT.